These T cell receptor beta chains were read from a single sample in a study of T cell responses to AZD1222 COVID-19 vaccine. Sequenced by immunoSEQ multiplex PCR; TCRdb stores in-frame clones only, minus some. This table has 95,000 to 110,000 clones, roughly 91% appearing once. The sequenced sample was peripheral blood, obtained on day 0 of AZD1222 vaccination. The receptors were sampled from an adult in good health. CDR3s include the opening cysteine and the closing phenylalanine or tryptophan. The D gene is left open where the match is weak. Part of the rows lack a size; the others show once, few, many or a class for expanded clones.

v_call,d_call,clone_size,j_call,cdr3_nt,cdr3_aa
TRBV6-4,.,.,TRBJ2-7,TGTGCCAGCAGTGGCCATTTGGGAGGCTCCTACGAGCAGTACTTC,CASSGHLGGSYEQYF
TRBV28,.,.,TRBJ1-5,TGTGCCAGCGGGTCTGGGGGAGGTCAGCCCCAGCATTTT,CASGSGGGQPQHF
TRBV6-5,TRBD1,.,TRBJ1-1,TGTGTCAGTAATGGGGACAGACGGGACCTGGGAGCTTTCTTT,CVSNGDRRDLGAFF
TRBV7-2,.,.,TRBJ1-3,TGTGCCAGCAGCTTCACAAGGACAGCTGGAAACACCATATATTTT,CASSFTRTAGNTIYF
TRBV6-5,TRBD1,.,TRBJ2-7,TGTGCCAGCAGTTTGGGACAGTTCTACGAGCAGTACTTC,CASSLGQFYEQYF
TRBV5-1,.,.,TRBJ2-7,TGCGCCAGCAGCCCGATCCCCACAGGGTATCGGGAGCAGTACTTC,CASSPIPTGYREQYF
TRBV6-5,TRBD2,few,TRBJ2-1,TGTGCCAGCAGTTACGACGGGAGGGCTAACAATGAGCAGTTCTTC,CASSYDGRANNEQFF
TRBV5-4,TRBD2,.,TRBJ2-2,TGTGCCAGCAGCCTTTGGGATAGCGGGGGGTACACCGGGGAGCTGTTTTTT,CASSLWDSGGYTGELFF
TRBV15,.,.,TRBJ1-2,TGTGCCACCAGCAGAGAATCAGGCGGCTACACCTTC,CATSRESGGYTF
TRBV27,TRBD1,.,TRBJ2-2,TGTGCCAGCAGCCTAGGGGACAGGGCCACCGGGGAGCTGTTTTTT,CASSLGDRATGELFF
TRBV18,TRBD2,.,TRBJ2-1,TGTGCCAGCTCACCTAGTTGGGAACTAGCGGGAGGAAATGAGCAGTTCTTC,CASSPSWELAGGNEQFF
TRBV6-1,.,.,TRBJ1-2,TGTGCCAGCAGTGAAGTATCTTCGATTAGGCAGGGCTACACCTTC,CASSEVSSIRQGYTF
TRBV18,.,few,TRBJ1-1,TGTGCCAGCTCCCCTTTGGGAGCGAACACTGAAGCTTTCTTT,CASSPLGANTEAFF
TRBV7-3,TRBD2,few,TRBJ2-2,TGTGCCAGCAGCTCCCGGCTAGCGGGCACCGGGGAGCTGTTTTTT,CASSSRLAGTGELFF
TRBV2,.,.,TRBJ1-2,TGTGCCAGCAGTGAGACAGCCTCTCGCTATGGCTACACCTTC,CASSETASRYGYTF
TRBV20-1,.,.,TRBJ2-7,TGCAGTGCAGGGGCTTCCTACGAGCAGTACTTC,CSAGASYEQYF
TRBV7-8,TRBD2,.,TRBJ2-7,TGTGCCAGCAGCTTTTCCGGGACTAGGGCGAGCGAGCAGTACTTC,CASSFSGTRASEQYF
TRBV7-9,TRBD2,.,TRBJ2-1,TGTGCCAGCAGCTTAGAAGTGGTGGGACTAGCGGACAATGAGCAGTTCTTC,CASSLEVVGLADNEQFF
TRBV6-5,.,.,TRBJ2-3,TGTGCCAACAGACAGGAGAGCACAGATACGCAGTATTTT,CANRQESTDTQYF
TRBV18,.,.,TRBJ1-1,TGTGCCAGCTCACCACCGATGGGCAGGGGCACTGAAGCTTTCTTT,CASSPPMGRGTEAFF
TRBV27,TRBD1,.,TRBJ2-5,TGTGCCAGCAGTGAAGACAGGGGTGGGGAGACCCAGTACTTC,CASSEDRGGETQYF
TRBV10-3,.,.,TRBJ1-1,TGTGCCATCAGCCCGGGGACGAACACTGAAGCTTTCTTT,CAISPGTNTEAFF
TRBV11-2,TRBD2,.,TRBJ2-1,TGTGCCAGCAGCTTAGCCTGGGCGGGAGGAAACAATGAGCAGTTCTTC,CASSLAWAGGNNEQFF
TRBV5-1,.,.,TRBJ1-5,TGCGCCAGCAGCCCCGGTCCCGAAGTTCCTCAGCCCCAGCATTTT,CASSPGPEVPQPQHF
TRBV15,TRBD2,once,TRBJ2-6,TGTGCCACCAGCAGAGAAGCGGGGTCTGGGGCCAACGTCCTGACTTTC,CATSREAGSGANVLTF
TRBV2,TRBD1,.,TRBJ2-7,TGTGCCAGCAGAATACTCGGGACAGGGCTCGACGAGCAGTACTTC,CASRILGTGLDEQYF
TRBV28,TRBD1,.,TRBJ1-2,TGTGCCAGTTCGACAGGGGGCGACTATGGCTACACCTTC,CASSTGGDYGYTF
TRBV4-1,.,.,TRBJ2-7,TGCGCCAGCTCCGGTAGCGGCTCCTACGAGCAGTACTTC,CASSGSGSYEQYF
TRBV29-1,TRBD2,few,TRBJ2-1,TGCAGCGTTGGCGATAGACTAGCGGGAGGTGAGCAGTTCTTC,CSVGDRLAGGEQFF
TRBV24-1,.,.,TRBJ2-2,TGTGCCACCAGTGATTCCCTTAGACAGAACACCGGGGAGCTGTTTTTT,CATSDSLRQNTGELFF
TRBV27,.,once,TRBJ2-1,TGTGCCAGCAGTTTATCGATGGAGGGGGCGGGCGATGAGCAGTTCTTC,CASSLSMEGAGDEQFF
TRBV25-1,TRBD2,.,TRBJ2-5,TGTGCCAGCAGTGAAGGGGGGGGGACCCGCGAGACCCAGTACTTC,CASSEGGGTRETQYF
TRBV7-2,TRBD2,once,TRBJ2-1,TGTGCCAGCAGACGGAGCGGGACCGGCTCCTACAATGAGCAGTTCTTC,CASRRSGTGSYNEQFF
TRBV5-1,TRBD2,.,TRBJ2-3,TGCGCCAGCAGCTTGGATGGTAGCGGGACCACAGATACGCAGTATTTT,CASSLDGSGTTDTQYF
TRBV6-2/TRBV6-3,TRBD1,once,TRBJ2-3,TGTGCCAGCAGCCCCGGGACAGGGGGCTTCGATACGCAGTATTTT,CASSPGTGGFDTQYF
TRBV12-3/TRBV12-4,.,.,TRBJ2-2,TGTGCCAGCAGCCAGACACGTTTAGGGGAGCTGTTTTTT,CASSQTRLGELFF
TRBV9,.,.,TRBJ1-1,TGTGCCAGCAGCCCCCCGAACACTGAAGCTTTCTTT,CASSPPNTEAFF
TRBV28,.,.,TRBJ2-5,TGTGCCAGCAGTTTCGGGGGCGCGGGGCAAGAGACCCAGTACTTC,CASSFGGAGQETQYF
TRBV19,.,few,TRBJ2-2,TGTGCCAGTAGTATGCGACCCGGGACATCCGCGAACACCGGGGAGCTGTTTTTT,CASSMRPGTSANTGELFF
TRBV5-1,.,.,TRBJ1-1,TGCGCCAGCAGCGACAGTCTGAACACTGAAGCTTTCTTT,CASSDSLNTEAFF
TRBV2,.,.,TRBJ1-3,TGTGCCAGCAGTCGCGGCTCTGGAAACACCATATATTTT,CASSRGSGNTIYF
TRBV29-1,TRBD1,many,TRBJ1-5,TGCAGCGTCGGGACAGGGAGTGGTCAGCCCCAGCATTTT,CSVGTGSGQPQHF
TRBV29-1,.,.,TRBJ1-2,TGCAGCGTCGGGGGCTACACCTTC,CSVGGYTF
TRBV27,TRBD1,.,TRBJ1-2,TGTGCCAGCAGTTCCGGACAGGGGAATAACTATGGCTACACCTTC,CASSSGQGNNYGYTF
TRBV15,.,.,TRBJ1-6,TGTGCCACCAGCAGAGATGTGGACAGTTCGGCACCCCTCCACTTT,CATSRDVDSSAPLHF
TRBV30,.,.,TRBJ1-2,TGTGCCTGGAGTGCCACAGGGCAGGGACTGGGTGGGAGCTATGGCTACACCTTC,CAWSATGQGLGGSYGYTF
TRBV27,TRBD1,.,TRBJ2-1,TGTGCCAGCAGTCCCTACGGGACAGGGGGCAATGAGCAGTTCTTC,CASSPYGTGGNEQFF